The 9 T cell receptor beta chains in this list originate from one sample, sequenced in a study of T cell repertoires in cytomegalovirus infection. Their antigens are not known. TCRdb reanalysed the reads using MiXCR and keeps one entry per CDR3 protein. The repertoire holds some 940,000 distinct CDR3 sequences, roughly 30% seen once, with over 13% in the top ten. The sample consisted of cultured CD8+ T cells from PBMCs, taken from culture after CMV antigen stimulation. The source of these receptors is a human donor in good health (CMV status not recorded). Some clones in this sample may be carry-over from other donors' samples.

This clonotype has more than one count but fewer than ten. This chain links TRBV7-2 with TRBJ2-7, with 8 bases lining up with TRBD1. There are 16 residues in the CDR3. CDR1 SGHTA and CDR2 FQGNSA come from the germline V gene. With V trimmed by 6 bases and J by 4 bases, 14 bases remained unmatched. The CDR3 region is CASRLDIGRGQYEQYF. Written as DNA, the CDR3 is TGTGCCAGCAGACTGGACATCGGCAGGGGGCAGTACGAGCAGTACTTC.

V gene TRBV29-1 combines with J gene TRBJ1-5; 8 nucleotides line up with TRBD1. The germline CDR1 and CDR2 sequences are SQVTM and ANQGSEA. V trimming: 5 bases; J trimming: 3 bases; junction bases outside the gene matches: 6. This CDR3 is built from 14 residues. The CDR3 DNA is TGCAGCGTTCCTGGGACAGGCATCAATCAGCCCCAGCATTTT. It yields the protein CSVPGTGINQPQHF. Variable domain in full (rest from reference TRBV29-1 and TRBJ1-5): SAVISQKPSRDICQRGTSLTIQCQVDSQVTMMFWYRQQPGQSLTLIATANQGSEATYESGFVIDKFPISRPNLTFSTLTVSNMSPEDSSIYLCSVPGTGINQPQHFGDGTRLSIL.

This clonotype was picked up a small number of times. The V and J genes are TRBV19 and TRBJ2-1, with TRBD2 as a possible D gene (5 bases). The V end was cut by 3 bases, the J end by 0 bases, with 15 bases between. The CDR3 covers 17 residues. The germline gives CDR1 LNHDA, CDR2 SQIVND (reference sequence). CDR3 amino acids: CASSIGSGESSYNEQFF. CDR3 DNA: TGTGCCAGTAGTATTGGGTCCGGGGAGAGCTCCTACAATGAGCAGTTCTTC.

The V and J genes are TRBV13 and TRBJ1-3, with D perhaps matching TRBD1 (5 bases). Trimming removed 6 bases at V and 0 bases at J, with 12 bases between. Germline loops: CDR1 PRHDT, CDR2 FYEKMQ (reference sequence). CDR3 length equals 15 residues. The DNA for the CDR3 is TGTGCCAGCAGTATGGGACGGTACTCTGGAAACACCATATATTTT. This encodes CASSMGRYSGNTIYF.

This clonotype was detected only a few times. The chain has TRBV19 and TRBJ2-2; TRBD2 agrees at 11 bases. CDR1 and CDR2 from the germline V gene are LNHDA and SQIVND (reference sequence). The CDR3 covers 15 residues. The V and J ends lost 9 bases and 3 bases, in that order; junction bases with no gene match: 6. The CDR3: CASETTSGDTGELFF. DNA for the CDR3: TGTGCCAGCGAGACGACTAGCGGGGACACCGGGGAGCTGTTTTTT.

CDR3 in amino acids: CSARWNTDYQETQYF. The CDR3 DNA reads TGCAGCGCCAGGTGGAACACGGACTACCAAGAGACCCAGTACTTC. This chain links TRBV29-1 with TRBJ2-5; perhaps TRBD2 as D (5 bases). Germline CDR1 SQVTM, CDR2 ANQGSEA. Between the trimmed V and J ends, which lost 7 bases and 0 bases, there was a span of 18 bases. CDR3 size: 15 residues.

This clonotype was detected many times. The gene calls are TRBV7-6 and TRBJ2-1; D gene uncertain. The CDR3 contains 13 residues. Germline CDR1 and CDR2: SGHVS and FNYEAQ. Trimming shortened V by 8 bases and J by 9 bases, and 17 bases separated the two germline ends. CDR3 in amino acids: CASQPVQTPEQFF. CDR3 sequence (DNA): TGTGCCAGCCAGCCCGTCCAAACCCCTGAGCAGTTCTTC.

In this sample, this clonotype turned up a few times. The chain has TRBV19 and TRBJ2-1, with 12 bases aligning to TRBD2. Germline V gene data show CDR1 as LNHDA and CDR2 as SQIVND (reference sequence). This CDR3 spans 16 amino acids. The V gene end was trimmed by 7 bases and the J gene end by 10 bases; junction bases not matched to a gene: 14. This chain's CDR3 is CASKPGASGGAKEQFF. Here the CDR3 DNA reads TGTGCCAGTAAGCCCGGGGCTAGCGGGGGGGCAAAGGAGCAGTTCTTC.

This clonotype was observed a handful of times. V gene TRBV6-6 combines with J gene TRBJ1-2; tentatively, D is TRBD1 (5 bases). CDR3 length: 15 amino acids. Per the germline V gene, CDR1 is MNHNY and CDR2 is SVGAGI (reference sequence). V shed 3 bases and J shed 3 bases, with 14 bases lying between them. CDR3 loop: CASSYFRDWDYGYTF. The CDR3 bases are TGTGCCAGCAGTTATTTCAGGGATTGGGACTATGGCTACACCTTC.